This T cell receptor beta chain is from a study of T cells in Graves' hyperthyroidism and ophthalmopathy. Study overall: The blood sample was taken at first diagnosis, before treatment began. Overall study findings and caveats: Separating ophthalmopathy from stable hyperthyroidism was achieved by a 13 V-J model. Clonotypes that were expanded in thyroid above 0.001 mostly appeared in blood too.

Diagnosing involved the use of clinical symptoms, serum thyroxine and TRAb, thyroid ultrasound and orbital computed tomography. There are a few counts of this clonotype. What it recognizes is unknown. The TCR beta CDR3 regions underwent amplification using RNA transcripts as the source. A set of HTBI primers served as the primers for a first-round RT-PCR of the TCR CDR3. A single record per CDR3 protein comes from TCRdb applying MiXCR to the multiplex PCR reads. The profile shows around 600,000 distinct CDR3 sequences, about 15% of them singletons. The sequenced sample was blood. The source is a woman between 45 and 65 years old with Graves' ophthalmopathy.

CDR3 protein: CASSQGGMDTEAFF. CDR3 bases: TGTGCCAGCAGCCAAGGAGGTATGGACACTGAAGCTTTCTTT. This rearrangement joins TRBV4-2 to TRBJ1-1; D unresolved. In germline, CDR1 is LGHNA, CDR2 YNFKEQ. CDR3 length equals 14 residues. V was pared by 1 base and J by 3 bases, with 9 bases between.